This is a list of T cell receptor beta chains from one sample in a study of cytomegalovirus exposure and HLA in healthy donors. Using immunoSEQ multiplex PCR, the repertoire was profiled, and TCRdb retains in-frame clones only, with some absent. Seen here are roughly 250,000 clones, 80% to 90% observed once, and the top ten hold roughly 2.5%. Sequenced sample: PBMCs. The receptors stem from a man aged 18 to 35 in good health and CMV-seronegative. CDR3s include the opening cysteine and the closing phenylalanine or tryptophan. D genes are given only for firm matches. For some rows the clone size is stated as once, few or many, or as a class when expanded; others skip it.

V: TRBV5-1; length: 14; D: .; size: .; J: TRBJ2-5; DNA: TGCGCCAGCAGCTTGATTGGGAGCCAAGAGACCCAGTACTTC; CDR3: CASSLIGSQETQYF
V: TRBV5-1; length: 14; D: .; size: once; J: TRBJ2-7; DNA: TGCGCCAGCAGCTTGCAAGGCCGGGCCTACGAGCAGTACTTC; CDR3: CASSLQGRAYEQYF
V: TRBV27; length: 15; D: .; size: .; J: TRBJ2-4; DNA: TGTGCCAGCAGTTCGAGTACGATCGCCAAAAACATTCAGTACTTC; CDR3: CASSSSTIAKNIQYF
V: TRBV10-1; length: 15; D: TRBD1; size: once; J: TRBJ2-7; DNA: TGCGCCAGCAGTGAGGACCGGACAGGACAATACGAGCAGTACTTC; CDR3: CASSEDRTGQYEQYF
V: TRBV6-5; length: 14; D: .; size: .; J: TRBJ1-2; DNA: TGTGCCAGCAGTTCGCGTCTCCAGGGGTATGGCTACACCTTC; CDR3: CASSSRLQGYGYTF
V: TRBV6-6; length: 16; D: .; size: .; J: TRBJ1-3; DNA: TGTGCCAGCAGTCCGCTTAGTCGGGGATCTGGAAACACCATATATTTT; CDR3: CASSPLSRGSGNTIYF
V: TRBV4-3; length: 14; D: .; size: .; J: TRBJ2-1; DNA: TGCGCCAGCAGCCCGACTACGAGATACAGGGTCGGGTTCTTC; CDR3: CASSPTTRYRVGFF
V: TRBV4-1; length: 18; D: TRBD1; size: .; J: TRBJ1-2; DNA: TGCGCCAGCAGCCAACCAAAGACAGGGGTCCTCCTCCGGGGGGGCTACACCTTC; CDR3: CASSQPKTGVLLRGGYTF
V: TRBV9; length: 15; D: TRBD1; size: few; J: TRBJ1-6; DNA: TGTGCCAGCAGCGCACTACAGGGGAAAAATTCACCCCTCCACTTT; CDR3: CASSALQGKNSPLHF
V: TRBV5-1; length: 13; D: TRBD1; size: .; J: TRBJ1-5; DNA: TGCGCCAGCAGCGCCGAGGGGGCCCAGCCCCAGCATTTT; CDR3: CASSAEGAQPQHF
V: TRBV2; length: 14; D: .; size: .; J: TRBJ1-5; DNA: TGTGCCAGCAGTGAAAGGGAGGGCGAGATGCCCCAGCATTTT; CDR3: CASSEREGEMPQHF
V: TRBV10-3; length: 15; D: TRBD1; size: .; J: TRBJ1-5; DNA: TGTGCCATCAGTGGGGCGGACAGGGGGAATCAGCCCCAGCATTTT; CDR3: CAISGADRGNQPQHF
V: TRBV9; length: 17; D: TRBD2; size: .; J: TRBJ2-3; DNA: TGTGCCAGCAGCGTAGCTGGGACTAGCGGGGGGACAGATACGCAGTATTTT; CDR3: CASSVAGTSGGTDTQYF
V: TRBV28; length: 14; D: .; size: .; J: TRBJ1-2; DNA: TGTGCCAGCAGTTTAAGAGCGGGGGGCGATGGCTACACCTTC; CDR3: CASSLRAGGDGYTF
V: TRBV9; length: 12; D: .; size: .; J: TRBJ1-1; DNA: TGTGCCAGCAGCGGACCACAGGGTGAAGCTTTCTTT; CDR3: CASSGPQGEAFF
V: TRBV9; length: 13; D: .; size: once; J: TRBJ1-1; DNA: TGTGCCAGCAGCGTAGGGAGGGAGGCAGAAGCTTTCTTT; CDR3: CASSVGREAEAFF
V: TRBV7-9; length: 16; D: .; size: .; J: TRBJ2-2; DNA: TGTGCCAGCAGCCCATTCGACAGGCGGAACACCGGGGAGCTGTTTTTT; CDR3: CASSPFDRRNTGELFF
V: TRBV29-1; length: 13; D: TRBD1; size: .; J: TRBJ1-5; DNA: TGCAGCGTCGGACAGGGAGGTCATCAGCCCCAGCATTTT; CDR3: CSVGQGGHQPQHF
V: TRBV4-1; length: 14; D: TRBD2; size: .; J: TRBJ2-7; DNA: TGCGCCAGCAGCCAAGAAGCGGGGCCCTACGAGCAGTACTTC; CDR3: CASSQEAGPYEQYF
V: TRBV28; length: 16; D: .; size: .; J: TRBJ2-1; DNA: TGTGCCAGCAGTTTAGAAGCCAGGGGCGCCTACAATGAGCAGTTCTTC; CDR3: CASSLEARGAYNEQFF
V: TRBV27; length: 12; D: .; size: .; J: TRBJ2-1; DNA: TGTGCCAGCAGTTTATACGGGTATGAGCAGTTCTTC; CDR3: CASSLYGYEQFF
V: TRBV2; length: 13; D: .; size: few; J: TRBJ2-1; DNA: TGTGCCAGCAGTAACACCCCTGAGGGTGAGCAGTTCTTC; CDR3: CASSNTPEGEQFF
V: TRBV30; length: 17; D: .; size: .; J: TRBJ2-1; DNA: TGTGCCTGGAGGCACGGGGCGTTACTAGCTGCCGGGACGGAGCAGTTCTTC; CDR3: CAWRHGALLAAGTEQFF
V: TRBV4-1; length: 15; D: .; size: .; J: TRBJ1-1; DNA: TGCGCCAGCAGCCTGCAACTTGCTCGGAACACTGAAGCTTTCTTT; CDR3: CASSLQLARNTEAFF
V: TRBV6-1; length: 13; D: .; size: .; J: TRBJ1-5; DNA: TGTGCCAGCAGATTCAGTAGCAATCAGCCCCAGCATTTT; CDR3: CASRFSSNQPQHF
V: TRBV6-5; length: 14; D: TRBD2; size: .; J: TRBJ2-1; DNA: TGTGCCAGCGGAGAGCGGGGGGGCCGCAGGGAGCAGTTCTTC; CDR3: CASGERGGRREQFF
V: TRBV2; length: 15; D: TRBD1; size: few; J: TRBJ2-5; DNA: TGTGCCAGCACGGGACAGGGAGGAGAGAGGGAGACCCAGTACTTC; CDR3: CASTGQGGERETQYF
V: TRBV7-8; length: 16; D: TRBD1; size: once; J: TRBJ1-5; DNA: TGTGCCAGCAGCTTGTCAGGGGGCCATAGCAATCAGCCCCAGCATTTT; CDR3: CASSLSGGHSNQPQHF
V: TRBV29-1; length: 13; D: .; size: once; J: TRBJ1-2; DNA: TGCAGCGTACGACAGGATAGTTTTTTCGGCTACACCTTC; CDR3: CSVRQDSFFGYTF
V: TRBV11-2; length: 18; D: .; size: .; J: TRBJ2-7; DNA: TGTGCCAGCAGCTTAGATTACACCCAAGAGGTCATCTTCTACGAGCAGTACTTC; CDR3: CASSLDYTQEVIFYEQYF
V: TRBV2; length: 14; D: TRBD1; size: .; J: TRBJ1-1; DNA: TGTGCCAGCAGATCGGGACAGGGATTTGGGGAGGCTTTCTTT; CDR3: CASRSGQGFGEAFF
V: TRBV2; length: 13; D: TRBD1; size: .; J: TRBJ1-1; DNA: TGTGCCCGGGGGACAGTGCGGAACACTGAAGCTTTCTTT; CDR3: CARGTVRNTEAFF
V: TRBV7-2; length: 12; D: .; size: .; J: TRBJ1-1; DNA: TGTGCCAGCAGCTGGCGTGAGGGTCTAGCTTTCTTT; CDR3: CASSWREGLAFF
V: TRBV5-1; length: 17; D: TRBD1; size: few; J: TRBJ1-2; DNA: TGCGCCAGCAGCTTGCACTGGGCCGGGACAGGACACTATGGCTACACCTTC; CDR3: CASSLHWAGTGHYGYTF
V: TRBV5-4; length: 14; D: .; size: .; J: TRBJ1-6; DNA: TGTGCCAGCAGCTTGGGTCAGGGAGGTTCACCCCTCCACTTT; CDR3: CASSLGQGGSPLHF
V: TRBV10-3; length: 13; D: .; size: once; J: TRBJ2-1; DNA: TGTGCCACCAGTGAGGAGCGGTACAATGAGCAGTTCTTC; CDR3: CATSEERYNEQFF
V: TRBV9; length: 14; D: .; size: .; J: TRBJ2-3; DNA: TGTGCCAGCAGCGCGGTTCCTCGCACAGATACGCAGTATTTT; CDR3: CASSAVPRTDTQYF